A selection of T cell receptor beta chains follows, all from one sample in a study of technical replicates of blood from several donors. TCRdb keeps only in-frame clones here, not all; method: immunoSEQ multiplex PCR. This table holds about 98,000 clones, around 95% found once. Sequences were obtained from T cells isolated from PBMCs. The source is a human donor in good health. Each CDR3 is given with its conserved first and last residue. Each record gives: CDR3 length, V gene, D gene, J gene, clone size, CDR3 protein, CDR3 DNA. D genes are given only for firm matches. Clone size is not always given. Where it is, it says once, few, many or a class for expanded clones.

14,TRBV18,NA,TRBJ2-7,once,CASSPGLRRDEQYF,TGTGCCAGCTCACCGGGCCTTCGGAGGGACGAGCAGTACTTC
12,TRBV2,NA,TRBJ2-7,NA,CASMGDGYEQYF,TGTGCCAGCATGGGAGACGGGTACGAGCAGTACTTC
12,TRBV19,NA,TRBJ1-1,NA,CASEGSAPKAFF,TGTGCCAGTGAAGGGAGTGCCCCCAAGGCTTTCTTT
15,TRBV7-6,NA,TRBJ2-1,NA,CASSLGQGSYNEQFF,TGTGCCAGCAGCTTAGGTCAGGGGTCCTACAATGAGCAGTTCTTC
13,TRBV19,NA,TRBJ1-2,NA,CASSTSLNYGYTF,TGTGCCAGTAGCACATCCCTTAACTATGGCTACACCTTC
14,TRBV7-9,TRBD1,TRBJ2-3,NA,CASSLWDRTDTQYF,TGTGCCAGCAGCTTATGGGACAGGACAGATACGCAGTATTTT
15,TRBV27,TRBD1,TRBJ1-2,NA,CASIPYQGASYGYTF,TGTGCCAGCATCCCTTACCAGGGGGCAAGTTATGGCTACACCTTC
13,TRBV28,TRBD1,TRBJ1-2,NA,CASSGVSDRAGTF,TGTGCCAGCAGTGGTGTCTCAGACAGGGCGGGCACCTTC
15,TRBV13,NA,TRBJ2-7,NA,CASSQSGLIPYEQYF,TGTGCCAGCAGCCAATCGGGTCTAATCCCCTACGAGCAGTACTTC
18,TRBV19,TRBD1,TRBJ1-5,NA,CASSRKSDREIRMQPQHF,TGTGCCAGTAGTCGGAAATCAGACAGGGAAATCCGAATGCAGCCCCAGCATTTT
14,TRBV19,TRBD1,TRBJ1-5,NA,CASSLQGFNQPQHF,TGTGCCAGTAGTTTACAGGGGTTCAATCAGCCCCAGCATTTT
14,TRBV7-3,NA,TRBJ2-7,few,CASSLWGQAYEQYF,TGTGCCAGCAGCTTATGGGGGCAGGCCTACGAGCAGTACTTC
17,TRBV28,TRBD1,TRBJ1-3,NA,CASRTPSGGLSGNTIYF,TGTGCCAGCAGGACTCCTTCAGGGGGTCTATCTGGAAACACCATATATTTT
15,TRBV7-9,NA,TRBJ2-7,NA,CASSLTGRGGYEQYF,TGTGCCAGCAGCTTAACAGGGAGGGGGGGGTACGAGCAGTACTTC
18,TRBV7-6,TRBD1,TRBJ2-5,NA,CASSSPPGTGRISETQYF,TGTGCCAGCAGCTCCCCCCCTGGGACAGGGAGGATTTCGGAGACCCAGTACTTC
14,TRBV28,NA,TRBJ2-4,once,CASSLIYRKNIQYF,TGTGCCAGCAGTTTAATATACAGGAAAAACATTCAGTACTTC
15,TRBV7-9,TRBD2,TRBJ2-1,NA,CASSLKRGGLNEQFF,TGTGCCAGCAGCCTAAAGCGGGGGGGCCTGAATGAGCAGTTCTTC
15,TRBV13,TRBD1,TRBJ1-4,NA,CASSQWDRVNEKLFF,TGTGCCAGCAGTCAATGGGACAGGGTTAATGAAAAACTGTTTTTT
17,TRBV15,TRBD2,TRBJ2-7,NA,CATSRGGLAGASYEQYF,TGTGCCACCAGCAGAGGGGGCCTAGCGGGAGCCTCCTACGAGCAGTACTTC
17,TRBV27,TRBD2,TRBJ2-1,once,CASSVIPGLAGVGEQFF,TGTGCCAGCAGTGTCATACCGGGACTAGCGGGAGTAGGCGAGCAGTTCTTC